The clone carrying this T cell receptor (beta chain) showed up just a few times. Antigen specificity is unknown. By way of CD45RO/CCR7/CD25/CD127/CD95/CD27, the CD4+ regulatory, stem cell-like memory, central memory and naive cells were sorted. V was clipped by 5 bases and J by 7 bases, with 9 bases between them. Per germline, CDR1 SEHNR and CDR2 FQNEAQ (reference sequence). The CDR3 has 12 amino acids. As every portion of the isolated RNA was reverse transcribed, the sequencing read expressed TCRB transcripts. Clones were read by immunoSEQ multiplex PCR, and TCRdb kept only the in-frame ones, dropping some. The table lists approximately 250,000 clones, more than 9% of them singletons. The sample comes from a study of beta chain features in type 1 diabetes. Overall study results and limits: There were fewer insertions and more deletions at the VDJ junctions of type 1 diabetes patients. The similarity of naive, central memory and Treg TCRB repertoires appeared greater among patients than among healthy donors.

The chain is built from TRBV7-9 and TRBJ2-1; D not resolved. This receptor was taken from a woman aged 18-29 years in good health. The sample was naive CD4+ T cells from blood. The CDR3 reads CASSIQINEQFF. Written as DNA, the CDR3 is TGTGCCAGCAGCATCCAGATTAATGAGCAGTTCTTC.